What follows describes a single T cell receptor beta chain. The CDR3 is 15 residues long. Per germline, CDR1 MDHEN and CDR2 SYDVKM. V shed 6 bases and J shed 3 bases, with 17 bases lying between them. These data come from a study of OX40 agonist ivuxolimab in advanced cancers. This table comes from immunoSEQ multiplex PCR, and its TCRdb copy is limited to in-frame clones, with some not included. The sample lists just over 60,000 clones, 75% to 90% occurring once. The sample was CD4+ or CD8+ T cells sorted from blood, taken in a trial of the OX40 agonist ivuxolimab. The chain links TRBV28 to TRBJ1-2; possible D gene TRBD1, 5 bases. This clonotype was sampled from an adult with an advanced solid tumor such as melanoma, head and neck, liver or kidney cancer. The CDR3 here is CASRPRGRLHYGYTF. DNA for the CDR3: TGTGCCAGCAGGCCAAGGGGACGGTTGCACTATGGCTACACCTTC.